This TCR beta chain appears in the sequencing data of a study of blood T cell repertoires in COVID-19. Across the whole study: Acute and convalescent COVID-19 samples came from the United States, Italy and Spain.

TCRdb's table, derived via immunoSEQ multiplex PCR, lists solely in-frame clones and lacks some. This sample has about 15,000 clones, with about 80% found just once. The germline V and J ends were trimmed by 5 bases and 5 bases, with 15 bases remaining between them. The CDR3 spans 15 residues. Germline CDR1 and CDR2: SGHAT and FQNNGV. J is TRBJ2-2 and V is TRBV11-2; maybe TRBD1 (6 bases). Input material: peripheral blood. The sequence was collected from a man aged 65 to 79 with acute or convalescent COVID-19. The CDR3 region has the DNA TGTGCCAGCAGCCATTGGGGGCCGGGGACCGGGGAGCTGTTTTTT. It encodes CASSHWGPGTGELFF.